This TCR beta chain came from a study of cytomegalovirus exposure and HLA in healthy donors. The study's findings and limits: A later analysis found common viral pathogens apparently linked to several of the most significant clusters. A few of the chains that were CMV-associated were confirmed in vitro to be specific for CMV antigens. Most CMV-associated TCR beta chains appeared HLA-restricted in a later analysis.

Details on this clone: Its antigen is currently unknown.

Primers: 60 Vbeta forward and 13 Jbeta reverse. Here immunoSEQ multiplex PCR was the method, and the copy in TCRdb shows in-frame clones only, minus some. The sample lists around 110,000 clones, roughly three fifths occurring once. The germline gives CDR1 MNHEY, CDR2 SMNVEV (reference sequence). V trimming: 3 bases; J trimming: 8 bases; junction bases outside the gene matches: 1. The length of the CDR3 is 12 residues. The chain combines TRBV27 with TRBJ2-1, with 7 bases lining up with TRBD1. This TCR derives from a woman in her forties in good health and CMV-seropositive. The sequenced sample consisted of PBMCs. CDR3 in amino acids: CASSFTGDEQFF. In nucleotides, the CDR3 is TGTGCCAGCAGTTTCACAGGGGATGAGCAGTTCTTC.